The T cell receptor (beta chain) described here comes from a study of blood T cell repertoires in COVID-19. How the authors handled the data: Estimates of nucleated cell counts were drawn from the amplification of reference gene primers. Profiled with immunoSEQ multiplex PCR; TCRdb holds only in-frame clones, not every one. V and J calls and clone size come straight from that table; D and trimming were deduced from the DNA. Among 25,000 to 35,000 clones listed, approximately 79% were seen once. The ends lost 4 bases at V and 4 bases at J; junction bases unmatched: 3. Germline CDR1 is KGHSH and CDR2 is LQKENI. CDR3 length: 13 residues.

The receptor was derived from a boy between 2 and 10 years old with active or convalescent COVID-19. The sample was peripheral blood. This chain joins TRBV18 and TRBJ1-2; 7 positions agree with TRBD1. CDR3 region: CASSQTGTYGYTF. The DNA of the CDR3 is TGTGCCAGCTCACAGACAGGGACCTATGGCTACACCTTC.